The clone carrying this T cell receptor (beta chain) showed up just a few times. Its antigen is still unknown. This specimen belongs to a study of cytomegalovirus exposure and HLA in healthy donors. This PCR relied on a set of 60 Vbeta primers and 13 Jbeta primers. Sequenced by immunoSEQ multiplex PCR; TCRdb stores in-frame clones only, minus some. The sample has some 120,000 clones; less than 85% are singletons. The CDR3 totals 15 residues. Germline CDR1 reads GTSNPN; CDR2 reads SVGIG (reference sequence). V was clipped by 2 bases and J by 3 bases, with 14 bases between them. Study-level results: The study labeled 170 or so TCR beta chains cytomegalovirus-associated. Rarity characterized most TCR sequences, yet some public TCRs appeared in many donors. TCR beta chains associated with HLA were, in a later analysis, more clonally expanded than equally common others.

This clonotype was obtained from a middle-aged man in good health and CMV-seronegative. Sample: PBMCs. This chain joins TRBV30 and TRBJ1-5; a possible D gene is TRBD1 (6 bases). CDR3 coding DNA: TGTGCCTGGAGTCCCGACAGGTTATACAATCAGCCCCAGCATTTT. Amino acids: CAWSPDRLYNQPQHF.